The 13 T cell receptor beta chains given below trace back to one sample, sequenced in a study. TCRdb itself ran the RT-PCR reads through MiXCR, one entry per CDR3 protein. The sample gives about 680,000 distinct CDR3 sequences, 13% to 15% of which show up once; about 3.6% is in the top ten. The specimen was memory CD4+ T cells from blood. Receptors originate from a female donor in good health, serving as a healthy control.

This clonotype turned up a few times. This chain's CDR3 is CASSLDPRNSPLHF. CDR3 DNA sequence: TGCGCCAGCAGCTTGGACCCGCGTAATTCACCCCTCCACTTT. The chain links TRBV5-1 to TRBJ1-6; D unresolved. V lost 0 bases and J lost 6, with 7 bases in between. The V gene's germline CDR1 is SGHRS and CDR2 YFSETQ. CDR3 length: 14 residues.

This clonotype was recorded at least ten times. This chain uses TRBV9 with TRBJ2-7; unclear D gene. V dropped 3 bases and J dropped 4 bases, with 14 bases sitting between them. Germline loops: CDR1 SGDLS, CDR2 YYNGEE. This CDR3 region has 14 residues. CDR3 in amino acids: CASSDASAGYEQYF. For the CDR3, the DNA is TGTGCCAGCAGCGATGCATCCGCTGGGTACGAGCAGTACTTC.

The chain carries TRBV5-6 and TRBJ2-7, with 7 bases identical to TRBD2. CDR1 and CDR2 (germline): SGHDT, YYEEEE. The CDR3 consists of 19 residues. Losses at the gene ends were 4 bases for V and 0 bases for J; bases not matched to a gene: 19. The CDR3 DNA is TGTGCCAGCAGCGGGACCCTAGCGGTAGAAAGCCAGAGCTCCTACGAGCAGTACTTC. This sequence encodes CASSGTLAVESQSSYEQYF.

This clonotype was counted many times. The chain joins TRBV29-1 to TRBJ2-5; D ambiguous. The V and J ends lost 5 bases and 1 base respectively, with 11 bases between them. This CDR3 is 13 amino acids long. In germline, CDR1 is SQVTM, CDR2 ANQGSEA. CDR3 DNA: TGCAGCGTTTGTCCGGCAGGCCAAGAGACCCAGTACTTC. It yields the protein CSVCPAGQETQYF. Full variable domain (remainder filled in from reference TRBV29-1 and TRBJ2-5): SAVISQKPSRDICQRGTSLTIQCQVDSQVTMMFWYRQQPGQSLTLIATANQGSEATYESGFVIDKFPISRPNLTFSTLTVSNMSPEDSSIYLCSVCPAGQETQYFGPGTRLLVL.

In this sample, this clonotype turned up a few times. V is TRBV10-3 and J is TRBJ2-5; D is undetermined. The germline gives CDR1 ENHRY, CDR2 SYGVKD. The CDR3 contains 13 residues. V was trimmed by 3 bases and J by 3 bases, leaving 8 bases between them. The CDR3 region is CAISDGTKETQYF. Written as DNA, the CDR3 is TGTGCCATCAGTGATGGTACAAAAGAGACCCAGTACTTC.

This clonotype was counted ten times or more. The rearrangement links TRBV5-1 to TRBJ2-5, with a weak D call TRBD2 (5 bases). This CDR3 region has 11 residues. Germline assignment: CDR1 SGHRS and CDR2 YFSETQ. Deletions cut 6 bases from V and 5 bases from J, with 8 bases between. CDR3: CASTPGETQYF. CDR3 in DNA: TGCGCCAGCACCCCGGGGGAGACCCAGTACTTC. The entire variable domain, with the rest obtained from reference TRBV5-1 and TRBJ2-5, is as follows: KAGVTQTPRYLIKTRGQQVTLSCSPISGHRSVSWYQQTPGQGLQFLFEYFSETQRNKGNFPGRFSGRQFSNSRSEMNVSTLELGDSALYLCASTPGETQYFGPGTRLLVL.

The chain employs TRBV6-6 and TRBJ1-5, with 7 nucleotides matching TRBD1. Germline-derived CDR1 and CDR2 are MNHNY and SVGAGI (reference sequence). The CDR3 has 13 residues. J was trimmed by 7 bases and V by 6 bases; bases with no gene match: 6. The DNA for the CDR3 is TGTGCCAGCAGACTACAGGGGAGGCAGCCCCAGCATTTT. The encoded protein is CASRLQGRQPQHF.

In this sample, this clonotype turned up a few times. The CDR3 here is CSARPSGTTTGELFF. As DNA, the CDR3 is TGCAGTGCTCGTCCTAGCGGGACGACCACCGGGGAGCTGTTTTTT. The chain uses TRBV20-1 and TRBJ2-2, with 9 nucleotides matching TRBD2. The CDR3 length is 15 residues. V gave up 5 bases and J gave up 4 bases; unmatched junction bases: 8. Germline V lookup: CDR1 DFQATT, CDR2 SNEGSKA (reference sequence).

The chain joins TRBV6-6 to TRBJ1-1; D remains unclear. The ends were cut back, 0 bases at V and 4 bases at J, with 6 bases in the middle. The CDR3 consists of 13 residues. Per germline, CDR1 MNHNY and CDR2 SVGAGI (reference sequence). CDR3 in amino acids: CASSYSGITEAFF. CDR3 sequence (DNA): TGTGCCAGCAGTTACTCGGGGATCACTGAAGCTTTCTTT.

There are a few counts of this clonotype. The chain uses TRBV19 and TRBJ1-1; TRBD1 might be the D (6 bases). Germline V CDR1 and CDR2: LNHDA, SQIVND (reference sequence). The CDR3 runs to 15 residues. The germline V and J ends were trimmed by 4 bases and 1 base, with 13 bases remaining between them. In DNA form, the CDR3 reads TGTGCCAGTAGTACCTACAGGGATACGAACACTGAAGCTTTCTTT. Translating gives CASSTYRDTNTEAFF. Combining the CDR3 with reference TRBV19 and TRBJ1-1 gives the whole variable domain DGGITQSPKYLFRKEGQNVTLSCEQNLNHDAMYWYRQDPGQGLRLIYYSQIVNDFQKGDIAEGYSVSREKKESFPLTVTSAQKNPTAFYLCASSTYRDTNTEAFFGQGTRLTVV.

Turning to this clonotype: Since a much larger clone is just one base distant, this may be a read error. This chain links TRBV4-3 with TRBJ2-7; D ambiguous. Trimming removed 4 bases at V and 4 bases at J, with 17 bases between. In germline, CDR1 is LGHNA, CDR2 YSLEER. The CDR3 spans 15 residues. Here the CDR3 reads CASSLNSGGHYEQYF. The DNA of the CDR3 is TGCGCCAGCAGCCTAAATTCGGGCGGCCATTACGAGCAGTACTTC.

CDR3 sequence: CASGSWGESGKLFF. In DNA, the CDR3 is TGTGCCAGCGGTTCCTGGGGGGAGTCAGGAAAACTGTTTTTT. The chain uses TRBV7-6 and TRBJ1-4, with D maybe TRBD1 (5 bases). V gave up 8 bases and J gave up 10 bases, with 20 bases separating them. CDR3 size: 14 residues. Germline lookup yields CDR1 SGHVS and CDR2 FNYEAQ.

This rearrangement joins TRBV18 to TRBJ2-7; a possible D gene is TRBD2 (6 bases). Germline-derived CDR1 and CDR2 are KGHSH and LQKENI. Trimming pared 6 bases from V and 5 bases from J, leaving 14 bases between. This CDR3 has 13 residues. Here the CDR3 DNA reads TGTGCCAGCTCGACTGCGGGAAAGCACGAGCAGTACTTC. This sequence encodes CASSTAGKHEQYF.